Here is one T cell receptor beta chain with its context. Its cognate antigen is unknown. Generated by immunoSEQ multiplex PCR, the TCRdb table keeps only in-frame clones and is missing some. The sample lists about 34,000 clones; roughly 80% were seen once. CD4+ T cells were isolated after less than 13 days of culture. PCR-confirmed SARS-CoV-2 infection occurred in the person between March and December 2020. Vaccination of participants consisted of two doses of either the BNT162b2 or mRNA-1273 vaccine. Researchers swapped half the medium for IL-2 medium on both days 3 and 7. From germline, CDR1 is LGHNA and CDR2 YNFKEQ. The CDR3 runs to 16 residues. Trimming at V came to 4 bases and at J to 4 bases, leaving 10 bases not matched to a gene. This sample is part of a study of vaccination effects on CD4 cells after COVID-19. Study as a whole: Convalescent patients (three in total) were sampled early and late after vaccination. Study conclusions and caveats: By a late point after vaccination, infection- and vaccine-induced clones had shrunk markedly through clonal contraction. Few convalescent patients and no early post-infection timepoints were included in the study.

The clonotype originates from a human donor who had a prior SARS-CoV-2 infection. This sequence joins TRBV4-2 and TRBJ1-5; 7 positions match TRBD1. Material: CD4+ T cells from PBMCs cultured without peptide, obtained after COVID-19 vaccination. CDR3 DNA sequence: TGTGCCAGCAGCCCAGAGTTTGGCAGGGGGAATCAGCCCCAGCATTTT. Protein product: CASSPEFGRGNQPQHF.